The 15 T cell receptor beta chains given below trace back to one sample, sequenced in a study of cytomegalovirus exposure and HLA in healthy donors. The PCR contained 60 Vbeta and 13 Jbeta primers. The method was immunoSEQ multiplex PCR; TCRdb's version includes in-frame clones alone and lacks a portion of them. The table records some 160,000 clones, roughly four fifths of them present only once. Sequenced sample: PBMCs. The receptors originated from a male donor in good health and CMV-seronegative.

The rearrangement uses TRBV7-6 and TRBJ1-3, with D hard to call. The CDR3 length is 16 residues. Germline CDR1 reads SGHVS; CDR2 reads FNYEAQ. The V and J ends lost 5 bases and 0 bases respectively, with 14 bases between them. CDR3 coding DNA: TGTGCCAGCAGCCCCCTGCCTCGGGGCTCTGGAAACACCATATATTTT. This codes for CASSPLPRGSGNTIYF.

The J gene is TRBJ2-5, the V gene TRBV18, with D tentatively TRBD2 (6 bases). Germline V gene sequence: CDR1 KGHSH, CDR2 LQKENI. This CDR3 spans 18 amino acids. The ends were cut back, 3 bases at V and 1 base at J, with 21 bases in the middle. The DNA for the CDR3 is TGTGCCAGCTCACCCCCCGCCGCGGGGAGGAGGGGCCAAGAGACCCAGTACTTC. This gives the protein CASSPPAAGRRGQETQYF.

V and J are TRBV21-1 and TRBJ2-5; the tabulated D call, TRBD2, remains unverified against the DNA. TRBV21-1 is tagged as a pseudogene. The CDR3 loop spans 17 amino acids. Written as DNA, the CDR3 is TGTGCCAGCAGCAAGAGGCGGGCAGGGAGGTGGAACGAGACCCAGTACTTC. Protein: CASSKRRAGRWNETQYF.

V gene TRBV27 combines with J gene TRBJ1-1; unclear D gene. The CDR3 consists of 13 residues. V was cut by 6 bases and J by 7 bases, with 15 bases left in between. The germline V gene encodes CDR1 MNHEY and CDR2 SMNVEV (reference sequence). CDR3 region: CASRTGGRYEAFF. DNA of the CDR3: TGTGCCAGCAGAACGGGAGGGCGATATGAAGCTTTCTTT.

The chain combines TRBV5-1 with TRBJ1-1; TRBD1 matches at 8 bases. Trimming cost V 4 bases and J 1 base; bases outside gene matches: 3. CDR1 is SGHRS, CDR2 YFSETQ, per germline. CDR3 size: 14 residues. The CDR3 protein is CASSQDRGNTEAFF. The CDR3 DNA reads TGCGCCAGCAGCCAAGACAGGGGGAACACTGAAGCTTTCTTT.

The chain uses TRBV6-1 and TRBJ2-7, with D possibly TRBD1 on 7 matching bases. Germline assignment: CDR1 MNHNS and CDR2 SASEGT. The CDR3 covers 15 residues. V was trimmed by 0 bases and J by 3 bases, leaving 12 bases between them. Here the CDR3 reads CASSEARDSGYEQYF. CDR3 nucleotides: TGTGCCAGCAGTGAAGCGCGGGACAGTGGCTACGAGCAGTACTTC.

The chain combines TRBV16 with TRBJ2-1; 10 bases line up with TRBD1. In germline, CDR1 is KGHSY, CDR2 FQNENV. There are 14 residues in the CDR3. Germline trimming cut 1 base from V and 7 bases from J; bases unmatched to any gene: 1. The CDR3 protein is CASSQWGQGNEQFF. DNA for the CDR3: TGTGCCAGCAGCCAATGGGGACAGGGGAATGAGCAGTTCTTC.

Notes on this clone: Since no conserved phenylalanine or tryptophan closes the CDR3, a read error is the likely cause. This sequence joins TRBV11-2 and TRBJ1-2; D is undetermined. This CDR3 has 18 amino acids. Germline CDR1 SGHAT, CDR2 FQNNGV. V lost 4 bases to trimming and J lost 2 bases, with 23 bases between them. In nucleotides, the CDR3 is TGTGCCAGCAGCTCGGCGGGGTTTCCCCACGGTCAAAACTATGGCTACACCCTC. As protein: CASSSAGFPHGQNYGYTL.

As DNA, the CDR3 is TGTGCCACCAGCAGGGCCAATGAGCAGTTCTTC. This gives the protein CATSRANEQFF. V gene TRBV15 combines with J gene TRBJ2-1, with no clear D. V was shortened by 3 bases and J by 6 bases, with 3 bases between the two germline ends. This CDR3 has 11 residues. CDR1 LNHNV and CDR2 YYDKDF come from the germline V gene (reference sequence).

In this sample, this clone turned up once. CDR3 amino acids: CASSLSAGYTDTQYF. The CDR3, as DNA: TGTGCCAGCAGTTTATCAGCGGGATACACAGATACGCAGTATTTT. The J gene is TRBJ2-3, the V gene TRBV6-6, with TRBD2 identical over 7 bases. With V trimmed by 4 bases and J by 2 bases, 6 bases remained unmatched. Germline loops: CDR1 MNHNY, CDR2 SVGAGI (reference sequence). CDR3 length: 15 amino acids.

This rearrangement joins TRBV28 to TRBJ2-1; perhaps TRBD2 as D (5 bases). CDR3 length: 15 residues. CDR1 is MDHEN, CDR2 SYDVKM, per germline. V was clipped by 6 bases and J by 5 bases, with 17 bases between them. CDR3 sequence: CASSPVRAVNNEQFF. CDR3 in DNA: TGTGCCAGCAGCCCCGTGAGGGCCGTGAACAATGAGCAGTTCTTC.

There are a few counts of this clone. V usage is TRBV6-1 and J usage is TRBJ1-6, with D perhaps matching TRBD1 (5 bases). Per germline, CDR1 MNHNS and CDR2 SASEGT. CDR3 length: 14 residues. The V end was cut by 1 base, the J end by 6 bases, with 7 bases between. As DNA, the CDR3 is TGTGCCAGCAGTGAAGGGGGGGTTAATTCACCCCTCCACTTT. Translated: CASSEGGVNSPLHF.

The chain joins TRBV7-9 to TRBJ1-2, with TRBD1 matching over 7 bases. Trimming cost V 0 bases and J 8 bases; bases outside gene matches: 3. This CDR3 is 13 amino acids long. Germline assignment: CDR1 SEHNR and CDR2 FQNEAQ (reference sequence). CDR3 coding DNA: TGTGCCAGCAGCTTAGCAGGGGGCGGCGGCTACACCTTC. As protein: CASSLAGGGGYTF.

This clone showed up just once. The chain is built from TRBV11-1 and TRBJ2-5, with D tentatively TRBD2 (6 bases). Per the germline V gene, CDR1 is SGHAT and CDR2 is FQDESV (reference sequence). With 8 bases removed from V and 5 bases from J, the gap between germline ends came to 12 bases. This CDR3 region has 12 residues. DNA for the CDR3: TGTGCCAGCGGGGACTGGTCTGAGACCCAGTACTTC. Its protein product is CASGDWSETQYF.

The chain combines TRBV5-6 with TRBJ2-1; TRBD1 aligns across 8 bases. This CDR3 is 15 amino acids long. V was clipped by 1 base and J by 7 bases; unmatched bases: 7. Germline-derived CDR1 and CDR2 are SGHDT and YYEEEE. CDR3 DNA sequence: TGTGCCAGCAGCTTGAATCAGGGGGCGCCTAATGAGCAGTTCTTC. Its protein is CASSLNQGAPNEQFF.